A selection of T cell receptor beta chains follows, all from one sample in a study of blood T cells in healthy people across ages. TCRdb re-called the 5' RACE reads through MiXCR, storing one row per CDR3 protein. The profile shows approximately 1.5 million distinct CDR3 sequences, around 40% of them singletons. Sequencing was carried out using blood. Receptors originate from a woman under 30 in good health. Both conserved end residues are part of each CDR3. The order of the fields is CDR3 protein, CDR3 DNA, V gene, D gene, clone size, J gene. The D gene is left open where the match is weak. The size entry is marked missing in some rows and otherwise reads once, few, many or a size class.

CDR3: CASSPSVKNIQYF
DNA: TGTGCCAGCAGCCCTTCGGTCAAAAACATTCAGTACTTC
V: TRBV7-9
D: NA
size: NA
J: TRBJ2-4

CDR3: CASSLSRRGDHFF
DNA: TGTGCCAGCAGTTTAAGCAGGCGGGGTGACCATTTCTTT
V: TRBV27
D: NA
size: NA
J: TRBJ1-1

CDR3: CSVEGTGSSLNTEAFF
DNA: TGCAGCGTTGAGGGGACAGGGAGTAGCCTGAACACTGAAGCTTTCTTT
V: TRBV29-1
D: TRBD1
size: few
J: TRBJ1-1

CDR3: CASTSRETTEAFF
DNA: TGTGCCAGCACCTCGCGGGAGACCACTGAAGCTTTCTTT
V: TRBV6-2/TRBV6-3
D: NA
size: NA
J: TRBJ1-1

CDR3: CASSLPTGWDIQYF
DNA: TGTGCCAGCAGCCTCCCAACAGGGTGGGACATTCAGTACTTC
V: TRBV7-2
D: NA
size: NA
J: TRBJ2-4

CDR3: CASTVDGRNEKLFF
DNA: TGTGCCAGCACCGTGGACGGCCGTAATGAAAAACTGTTTTTT
V: TRBV7-8
D: NA
size: NA
J: TRBJ1-4

CDR3: CSARQTSGRAKQYF
DNA: TGCAGTGCTAGGCAGACTAGCGGGAGGGCCAAGCAGTACTTC
V: TRBV20-1
D: TRBD2
size: few
J: TRBJ2-7

CDR3: CASSNRAQYEQYF
DNA: TGTGCCAGCAGTAACCGGGCTCAATACGAGCAGTACTTC
V: TRBV6-5
D: NA
size: few
J: TRBJ2-7

CDR3: CSVGNGKDIQYF
DNA: TGCAGCGTTGGTAACGGGAAGGACATTCAGTACTTC
V: TRBV29-1
D: NA
size: NA
J: TRBJ2-4

CDR3: CASRRDRGPQPQHF
DNA: TGTGCCAGCAGACGGGACAGGGGGCCTCAGCCCCAGCATTTT
V: TRBV6-2/TRBV6-3
D: TRBD1
size: NA
J: TRBJ1-5

CDR3: CATSSVRPGQPQHF
DNA: TGTGCCACCAGCAGCGTGCGGCCGGGGCAGCCCCAGCATTTT
V: TRBV15
D: NA
size: NA
J: TRBJ1-5

CDR3: CASSLRRADTQYF
DNA: TGTGCCAGCAGCCTGAGAAGGGCAGATACGCAGTATTTT
V: TRBV6-1
D: NA
size: NA
J: TRBJ2-3

CDR3: CASSPYGGASSYNEQFF
DNA: TGCGCCAGCAGCCCCTACGGAGGTGCGAGCTCCTACAATGAGCAGTTCTTC
V: TRBV4-1
D: NA
size: few
J: TRBJ2-1